Below, one T cell receptor beta chain is given with its context. Its antigen is not known. This entry comes from a study of T cell responses to AZD1222 COVID-19 vaccine. Study observations and caveats: Spike-specific TCR breadth and depth were elevated following two AZD1222 doses. At 160-218 and 743-854, vaccine-associated CD4 TCRs were dominant, and they spanned spike. Clonal diversity was possibly underestimated, and white British individuals and females predominated among donors.

Data came from immunoSEQ multiplex PCR; TCRdb stores just in-frame clones and leaves some out. The sample includes about 92,000 clones, under 95% of them seen just once. The junction had 5 bases not matched to a gene; V was cut back by 1 base and J by 7 bases. This CDR3 spans 15 amino acids. CDR1 is LNHNV, CDR2 YYDKDF, per germline (reference sequence). This specimen consisted of peripheral blood, obtained on day 0 of AZD1222 vaccination. The rearrangement links TRBV15 to TRBJ2-2, with 8 bases lining up with TRBD1. The sequence came from an adult in good health. CDR3 sequence: CATSRGGQGDGELFF. CDR3 sequence (DNA): TGTGCCACCAGCAGAGGCGGACAGGGTGACGGGGAGCTGTTTTTT.